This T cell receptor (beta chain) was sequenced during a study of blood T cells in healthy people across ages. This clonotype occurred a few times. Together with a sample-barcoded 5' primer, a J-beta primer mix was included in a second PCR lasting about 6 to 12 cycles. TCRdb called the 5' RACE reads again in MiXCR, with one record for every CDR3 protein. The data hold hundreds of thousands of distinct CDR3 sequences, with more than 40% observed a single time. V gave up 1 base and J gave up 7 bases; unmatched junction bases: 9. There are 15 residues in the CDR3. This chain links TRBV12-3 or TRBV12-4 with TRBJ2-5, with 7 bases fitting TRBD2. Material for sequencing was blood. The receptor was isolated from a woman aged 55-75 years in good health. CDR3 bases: TGTGCCAGCAGTTTAGAGGGAGGGTTCCTTTCGACCCAGTACTTC. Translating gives CASSLEGGFLSTQYF.